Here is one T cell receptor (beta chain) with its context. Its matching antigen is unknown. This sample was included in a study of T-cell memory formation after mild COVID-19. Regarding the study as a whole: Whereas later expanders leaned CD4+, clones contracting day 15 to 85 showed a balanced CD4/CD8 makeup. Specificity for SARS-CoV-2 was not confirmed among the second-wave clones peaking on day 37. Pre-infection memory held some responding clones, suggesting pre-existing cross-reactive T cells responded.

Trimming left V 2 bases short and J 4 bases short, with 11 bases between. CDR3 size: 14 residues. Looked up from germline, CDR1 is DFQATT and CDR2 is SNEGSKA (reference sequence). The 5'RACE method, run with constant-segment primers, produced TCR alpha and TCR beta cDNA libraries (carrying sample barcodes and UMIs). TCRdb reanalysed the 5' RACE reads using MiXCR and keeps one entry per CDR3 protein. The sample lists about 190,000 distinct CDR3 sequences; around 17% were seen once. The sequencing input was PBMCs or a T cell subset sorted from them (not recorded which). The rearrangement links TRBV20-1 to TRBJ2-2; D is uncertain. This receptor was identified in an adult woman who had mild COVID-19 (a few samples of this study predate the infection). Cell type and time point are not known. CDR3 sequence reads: CSARSQYSTGELFF. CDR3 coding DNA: TGCAGTGCTAGATCCCAATACTCCACCGGGGAGCTGTTTTTT.